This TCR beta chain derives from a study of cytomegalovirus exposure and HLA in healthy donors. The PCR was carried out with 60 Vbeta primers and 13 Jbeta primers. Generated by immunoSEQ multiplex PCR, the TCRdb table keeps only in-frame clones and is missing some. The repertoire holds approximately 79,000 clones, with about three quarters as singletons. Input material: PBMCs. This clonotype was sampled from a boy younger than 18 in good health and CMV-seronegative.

The CDR3 bases are TGTGCCAGTAGGAACGTCTTCCGGGGGTACGAGCAGTACTTC. Amino acids: CASRNVFRGYEQYF. The genes are TRBV19 and TRBJ2-7, with a possible D match to TRBD2 (6 bases). This CDR3 is 14 amino acids long. CDR1 is LNHDA, CDR2 SQIVND, per germline (reference sequence). The germline V and J ends were trimmed by 6 bases and 4 bases, with 16 bases remaining between them.